The present entry profiles one TCR beta chain with its context. Antigen: not known. The data were obtained in a study of PD-1 blockade in classical Hodgkin lymphoma. Notes on the study in general: Causes of the repertoire differences remain undefined, possibly disease activity or prior therapy.

The sample's time point: newly diagnosed, previously untreated cHL patient sample. Researchers used newly diagnosed, untreated classical Hodgkin lymphoma PBMCs for comparison. Sequencing was performed with immunoSEQ multiplex PCR; in TCRdb, only in-frame clones are kept and a portion is missing. The repertoire consists of some 70,000 clones, with 93% occurring once and the leading ten covering about 2.5%. This TCR was recovered from a human donor with classical Hodgkin lymphoma. Sequencing was performed on peripheral blood mononuclear cells (PBMCs).

CDR3 sequence (DNA): TGTGCAAGTCGCTCGATGACAGCCTCCTACGAGCAGTACTTC. Translation: CASRSMTASYEQYF. The chain links TRBV12-2 to TRBJ2-7; the D segment call TRBD1 is taken from the table without a DNA check. TRBV12-2 is annotated as a pseudogene. This CDR3 is built from 14 residues.